This TCR beta chain was found in a study of cytomegalovirus exposure and HLA in healthy donors. Study context: Genotyping showed less than 85% of fewer than 500 donors falling in the Caucasian-associated ancestry cluster.

The V gene lost 1 base and the J gene lost 5 bases, with 16 bases spanning the gap. CDR1 and CDR2 from the germline V gene are MGHRA and YSYEKL. CDR3 length: 16 residues. The PCR had 60 Vbeta and 13 Jbeta primers. The method was immunoSEQ multiplex PCR; TCRdb's version includes in-frame clones alone and lacks a portion of them. This sample has fewer than 150,000 clones, with around 77% found just once. The sequence derives from a man in his forties or fifties in good health and CMV-seronegative. Specimen: PBMCs. The rearrangement joins TRBV4-1 to TRBJ2-3; D may be TRBD1 (6 bases). The CDR3 coding sequence is TGCGCCAGCAGCCAAGCTCAACAGGGTCGTAAAGATACGCAGTATTTT. Its translation: CASSQAQQGRKDTQYF.